A single sample gave rise to the 16 T cell receptor beta chains below, sequenced in a study of cytomegalovirus exposure and HLA in healthy donors. The PCR employed 60 Vbeta primers together with 13 Jbeta primers. TCRdb keeps only in-frame clones here, not all; method: immunoSEQ multiplex PCR. The profile shows about 94,000 clones, approximately 77% of them singletons. Sequenced material: PBMCs. The source is a man aged 30-40 years in good health and CMV-seronegative.

This chain links TRBV6-1 with TRBJ2-5, with 7 bases aligning to TRBD1. This CDR3 has 14 residues. Germline V gives CDR1 MNHNS, CDR2 SASEGT. The junction had 7 bases not matched to a gene; V was cut back by 7 bases and J by 2 bases. The DNA of the CDR3 is TGTGCCAGCACCCCGAGACAGGGTCAAGAGACCCAGTACTTC. The encoded protein is CASTPRQGQETQYF.

The sample holds a few counts of this clone. The V gene is TRBV14, the J gene TRBJ2-1; TRBD2 matches at 12 bases. Unmatched junction bases numbered 14, after V lost 1 base and J lost 10 bases. Germline CDR1 and CDR2: SGHDN and FVKESK. The length of the CDR3 is 18 residues. CDR3 in DNA: TGTGCCAGCAGCCAAGGCCCGACTAGCGGGAGACCGTATGGCGAGCAGTTCTTC. Translated: CASSQGPTSGRPYGEQFF.

The chain carries TRBV2 and TRBJ2-1; 11 bases are a match to TRBD1. The CDR3 has 14 residues. J gave up 7 bases and V 7 bases, and 6 bases lay outside the gene matches. Looked up from germline, CDR1 is SNHLY and CDR2 is FYNNEI. This CDR3 is CASMKGQGVNEQFF. Here the CDR3 DNA reads TGTGCCAGCATGAAGGGACAGGGGGTAAATGAGCAGTTCTTC. Filled out from reference TRBV2 and TRBJ2-1, the complete variable domain reads EPEVTQTPSHQVTQMGQEVILRCVPISNHLYFYWYRQILGQKVEFLVSFYNNEISEKSEIFDDQFSVERPDGSNFTLKIRSTKLEDSAMYFCASMKGQGVNEQFFGPGTRLTVL.

The chain recombines TRBV9 with TRBJ2-3, with 14 bases matching TRBD2. The CDR3 spans 17 residues. Germline assignment: CDR1 SGDLS and CDR2 YYNGEE. V dropped 0 bases and J dropped 4; count of bases not matched to a gene: 4. Written as DNA, the CDR3 is TGTGCCAGCAGCGTAGTGGGACTAGCGGGGGCGGCAGATACGCAGTATTTT. Encoded protein: CASSVVGLAGAADTQYF.

The chain links TRBV6-5 to TRBJ1-1; 7 nucleotides match TRBD1. Trimming removed 2 bases from V and 8 bases from J; junction bases left unmatched: 8. Germline lookup yields CDR1 MNHEY and CDR2 SVGAGI. The CDR3 is 14 amino acids. The CDR3 is CASSYRKGAGEAFF. The CDR3 DNA follows: TGTGCCAGCAGTTACCGAAAGGGGGCCGGAGAAGCTTTCTTT.

The DNA of the CDR3 is TGCGCCAGCAGCCAAGATGCGGCGGGAGGGTTGGCAAATACGCAGTATTTT. Amino acid sequence: CASSQDAAGGLANTQYF. The chain is built from TRBV4-1 and TRBJ2-3; 9 nucleotides agree with TRBD2. Germline lookup yields CDR1 MGHRA and CDR2 YSYEKL. V trimming: 0 bases; J trimming: 7 bases; junction bases outside the gene matches: 11. The CDR3 has 17 residues.

Here the CDR3 DNA reads TGTGCCAGCAGTTTACAGGGGGGCAGGAGCAATCAGCCCCAGCATTTT. Protein sequence: CASSLQGGRSNQPQHF. The rearrangement links TRBV27 to TRBJ1-5; 7 bases fit TRBD1. Germline V lookup: CDR1 MNHEY, CDR2 SMNVEV (reference sequence). The trim removed 2 bases at V and 1 base at J, leaving 5 bases unmatched. This CDR3 contains 16 residues.

The chain links TRBV5-5 to TRBJ2-7; 8 bases match TRBD2. The V gene end was trimmed by 0 bases and the J gene end by 12 bases; junction bases not matched to a gene: 8. This CDR3 is 13 amino acids long. Germline assignment: CDR1 SGHKS and CDR2 YYEKEE (reference sequence). In nucleotides, the CDR3 is TGTGCCAGCAGCTTGGCGGGAGGGCCCTCTGCGTACTTC. Protein product: CASSLAGGPSAYF. The whole variable domain, remainder taken from reference TRBV5-5 and TRBJ2-7, is DAGVTQSPTHLIKTRGQQVTLRCSPISGHKSVSWYQQVLGQGPQFIFQYYEKEERGRGNFPDRFSARQFPNYSSELNVNALLLGDSALYLCASSLAGGPSAYFGPGTRLTVT.

The DNA of the CDR3 is TGTGCCTCACAGGGTTTCTACGAGCAGTACTTC. It encodes CASQGFYEQYF. V usage is TRBV30 and J usage is TRBJ2-7; a weak D match, TRBD1 (6 bases). The germline V gene encodes CDR1 GTSNPN and CDR2 SVGIG (reference sequence). This CDR3 is built from 11 residues. Between the trimmed V and J ends, which lost 7 bases and 3 bases, there was a span of 10 bases. The full variable domain, its missing parts supplied by reference TRBV30 and TRBJ2-7, is SQTIHQWPATLVQPVGSPLSLECTVEGTSNPNLYWYRQAAGRGLQLLFYSVGIGQISSEVPQNLSASRPQDRQFILSSKKLLLSDSGFYLCASQGFYEQYFGPGTRLTVT.

This clone appeared a single time. This sample includes further DNA sequences coding for the same CDR3. The chain uses TRBV19 and TRBJ2-1, with 12 bases matching TRBD2. Germline V gives CDR1 LNHDA, CDR2 SQIVND (reference sequence). The CDR3 is made up of 15 amino acids. The junction had 3 bases not matched to a gene; V was cut back by 6 bases and J by 3 bases. CDR3 nucleotide sequence: TGTGCCAGTAGCAAGACTAGCGGGAGCTACAATGAGCAGTTCTTC. Translated, it gives CASSKTSGSYNEQFF.

The chain carries TRBV30 and TRBJ1-1; 8 nucleotides agree with TRBD1. J lost 8 bases, V lost 3 bases, and 8 bases had no gene match. CDR1 GTSNPN and CDR2 SVGIG come from the germline V gene (reference sequence). The CDR3 is made up of 13 amino acids. The DNA for the CDR3 is TGTGCCTGGAGCACAGGGGGGTTTCTGGAAGCTTTCTTT. As protein: CAWSTGGFLEAFF.

This clone was detected a few times. The chain couples TRBV19 to TRBJ1-5; 7 nucleotides line up with TRBD1. The CDR3 consists of 14 residues. J lost 6 bases, V lost 0 bases, and 2 bases had no gene match. Germline values: CDR1 LNHDA, CDR2 SQIVND (reference sequence). The CDR3 DNA is TGTGCCAGTAGTATAGAGAGGGGGCGTCAGCCCCAGCATTTT. Protein sequence: CASSIERGRQPQHF.

This rearrangement joins TRBV6-6 to TRBJ1-3, with D unresolved. CDR1 and CDR2 from the germline V gene are MNHNY and SVGAGI (reference sequence). The CDR3 is made up of 12 amino acids. V was shortened by 8 bases and J by 9 bases, with 14 bases between the two germline ends. The CDR3 DNA is TGTGCCAGCTCCCGGGGTCTTGGCACCATATATTTT. This translates into CASSRGLGTIYF.

The rearrangement uses TRBV27 and TRBJ1-6; D gene uncertain. CDR1 and CDR2 (germline): MNHEY, SMNVEV (reference sequence). This CDR3 contains 16 residues. V was clipped by 5 bases and J by 1 base, with 12 bases between them. CDR3 bases: TGTGCCAGCAGTCCGATGCCGGGGTCCTATAATTCACCCCTCCACTTT. This encodes CASSPMPGSYNSPLHF.

The chain couples TRBV6-5 to TRBJ2-7, with 9 bases matching TRBD1. The CDR3 runs to 16 residues. In germline, CDR1 is MNHEY, CDR2 SVGAGI. The J segment lost 0 bases and the V segment lost 2 bases, leaving 5 bases of the junction unmatched. CDR3 sequence reads: CASSYRPGQGSYEQYF. For the CDR3, the DNA is TGTGCCAGCAGTTACCGTCCGGGACAGGGCTCCTACGAGCAGTACTTC.

The table lists this clone with a few counts. The genes are TRBV19 and TRBJ2-1; maybe TRBD1 (5 bases). CDR1 is LNHDA and CDR2 is SQIVND in the germline V gene (reference sequence). The CDR3 spans 15 residues. Trimming stripped 4 bases from V and 2 bases from J, with 12 bases between. CDR3 in DNA: TGTGCCAGTAGTAGGGGCGCGTCTACCTACAATGAGCAGTTCTTC. Translating it yields CASSRGASTYNEQFF.